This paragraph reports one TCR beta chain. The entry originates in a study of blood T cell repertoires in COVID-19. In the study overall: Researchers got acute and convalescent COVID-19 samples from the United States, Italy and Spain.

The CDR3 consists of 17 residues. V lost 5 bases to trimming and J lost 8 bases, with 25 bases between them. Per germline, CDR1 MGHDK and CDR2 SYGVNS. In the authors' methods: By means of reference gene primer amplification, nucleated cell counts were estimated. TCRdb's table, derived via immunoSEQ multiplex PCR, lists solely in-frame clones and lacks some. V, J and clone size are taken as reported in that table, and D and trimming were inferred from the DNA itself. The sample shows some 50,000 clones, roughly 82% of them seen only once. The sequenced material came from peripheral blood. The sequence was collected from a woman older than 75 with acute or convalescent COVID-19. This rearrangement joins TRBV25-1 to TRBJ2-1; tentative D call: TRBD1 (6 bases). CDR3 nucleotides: TGTGCCAGCAGTCTCCCCGGGGACACGTTTTCGAAAGATGAGCAGTTCTTC. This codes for CASSLPGDTFSKDEQFF.